A single sample is the source of the 18 T cell receptor beta chains below, sequenced in a study of T cell responses to AZD1222 COVID-19 vaccine. Only in-frame clones appear in the TCRdb table, and some are missing; sequencing was by immunoSEQ multiplex PCR. The sample lists 150,000 or so clones, approximately 90% occurring once. Specimen: peripheral blood, collected on day 0 of AZD1222 vaccination. Every receptor here comes from an adult in good health.

The chain uses TRBV7-3 and TRBJ2-1; D possibly corresponds to TRBD1 (6 bases). The germline V gene encodes CDR1 SGHTA and CDR2 FQGTGA. CDR3 length equals 14 residues. V was pared by 4 bases and J by 8 bases, with 15 bases between. CDR3 loop: CASSSGTRRDEQFF. CDR3 nucleotides: TGTGCCAGCAGCTCCGGGACAAGGCGGGATGAGCAGTTCTTC.

This clone was seen only once. V and J are TRBV6-2 or TRBV6-3 and TRBJ1-6; the D is unclear. CDR3 length: 15 residues. Germline V gene sequence: CDR1 MNHEY, CDR2 SVGEGT. Trimming removed 3 bases from V and 5 bases from J, with 11 bases in between. DNA for the CDR3: TGTGCCAGCAGTTATAGCCCAGCTAATAATTCACCCCTCCACTTT. Protein: CASSYSPANNSPLHF.

The chain combines TRBV7-6 with TRBJ2-1, with TRBD2 identical over 13 bases. V gave up 5 bases and J gave up 6 bases; unmatched junction bases: 4. Germline V gives CDR1 SGHVS, CDR2 FNYEAQ. The CDR3 extends over 15 amino acids. CDR3 amino acids: CASSRTSGGFNEQFF. The CDR3 nucleotides are TGTGCCAGCAGCAGGACTAGCGGGGGTTTCAATGAGCAGTTCTTC.

V usage is TRBV6-5 and J usage is TRBJ1-3, with no clear D. Germline V CDR1 and CDR2: MNHEY, SVGAGI. The CDR3 runs 13 residues. V was clipped by 6 bases and J by 6 bases, with 12 bases between them. The DNA for the CDR3 is TGTGCCAGCAGGAAAATGGTTGAAAACACCATATATTTT. Translation: CASRKMVENTIYF.

The J gene is TRBJ2-7, the V gene TRBV3-1 (or the pseudogene TRBV3-2); TRBD2 matches 8 bases. Germline-derived CDR1 and CDR2 are LGHDT and YNNKEL (reference sequence). This CDR3 spans 14 amino acids. J was trimmed by 6 bases and V by 5 bases; bases with no gene match: 9. The CDR3 loop reads CASSAGTRVSEQYF. CDR3 coding DNA: TGTGCCAGCAGCGCCGGGACTAGAGTTTCCGAGCAGTACTTC.

The chain couples TRBV28 to TRBJ2-5; 7 bases line up with TRBD1. The CDR3 contains 15 residues. V was clipped by 5 bases and J by 6 bases; unmatched bases: 12. Per germline, CDR1 MDHEN and CDR2 SYDVKM. CDR3 amino acids: CASSNPGTVGKTQYF. In DNA form, the CDR3 reads TGTGCCAGCAGTAACCCCGGGACAGTCGGAAAGACCCAGTACTTC.

CDR3 residues: CASSQGTSGGTQYF. CDR3 DNA sequence: TGTGCCAGCAGCCAAGGGACTAGCGGGGGGACCCAGTACTTC. The rearrangement joins TRBV14 to TRBJ2-5, with TRBD2 identical over 13 bases. Germline-derived CDR1 and CDR2 are SGHDN and FVKESK. The CDR3 is 14 residues long. After removal of 1 base from V and 7 bases from J, the junction contained 0 bases not matched to a gene.

V usage is TRBV19 and J usage is TRBJ1-1; TRBD1 is a possible D gene (6 bases). The CDR3 has 14 amino acids. Germline CDR1 reads LNHDA; CDR2 reads SQIVND (reference sequence). The V end lost 3 bases, the J end lost 0 bases, and 8 bases lay between the germline ends. CDR3 sequence (DNA): TGTGCCAGTAGTATCCAGGGGTTGAACACTGAAGCTTTCTTT. It specifies CASSIQGLNTEAFF.

The chain carries TRBV28 and TRBJ2-1; the D is unclear. The CDR3 loop spans 10 amino acids. Germline CDR1 reads MDHEN; CDR2 reads SYDVKM. The CDR3 reads CVVANNEQFF. The CDR3 DNA reads TGTGTAGTGGCCAACAATGAGCAGTTCTTC.

The V and J genes are TRBV11-3 and TRBJ2-1, with D perhaps matching TRBD2 (6 bases). The V gene lost 4 bases and the J gene lost 3 bases, with 19 bases spanning the gap. The CDR3 extends over 17 amino acids. CDR1 is SGHNT and CDR2 is YENEEA in the germline V gene. In DNA, the CDR3 is TGTGCCAGCAGCTCCCCTCTGGGACTCCGAGGCTACAATGAGCAGTTCTTC. It specifies CASSSPLGLRGYNEQFF.

The chain recombines TRBV5-4 with TRBJ2-2, with a tentative D call TRBD1 (6 bases). This CDR3 spans 16 amino acids. Germline V gene lookup returns CDR1 SGHNT and CDR2 YYREEE (reference sequence). Trimming removed 4 bases at V and 1 base at J, with 14 bases between. The CDR3 region has the DNA TGTGCCAGCAGCAAATACAGGGAAAGGAACACCGGGGAGCTGTTTTTT. This gives the protein CASSKYRERNTGELFF.

The V gene is TRBV14, the J gene TRBJ2-5; tentative D call: TRBD1 (6 bases). The germline V gene encodes CDR1 SGHDN and CDR2 FVKESK. Trimming cost V 5 bases and J 5 bases, with 15 bases left between them. The CDR3 length is 14 residues. Here the CDR3 reads CASSARTGWETQYF. The CDR3 DNA reads as TGTGCCAGCAGCGCTCGAACAGGGTGGGAGACCCAGTACTTC.

As DNA, the CDR3 is TGCGCCAGCAGCCAGGGGGCGAACTATGGCTACACCTTC. Encoded protein: CASSQGANYGYTF. The rearrangement links TRBV4-1 to TRBJ1-2; tentative D call: TRBD1 (6 bases). The CDR3 is made up of 13 amino acids. V was trimmed by 3 bases and J by 2 bases, leaving 7 bases between them. CDR1 and CDR2 (germline): MGHRA, YSYEKL.

V is TRBV4-2 and J is TRBJ2-2; a possible D gene is TRBD1 (5 bases). The CDR3 runs 16 residues. With 3 bases removed from V and 4 bases from J, the gap between germline ends came to 15 bases. Germline V gives CDR1 LGHNA, CDR2 YNFKEQ. The CDR3 reads CASSHSKGPGTGELFF. CDR3 DNA: TGTGCCAGCAGCCATTCGAAGGGGCCGGGCACCGGGGAGCTGTTTTTT.

The chain is built from TRBV9 and TRBJ2-3; 7 bases are shared with TRBD2. The CDR3 runs 15 residues. The J segment lost 5 bases and the V segment lost 0 bases, leaving 6 bases of the junction unmatched. CDR1 and CDR2 (germline): SGDLS, YYNGEE. CDR3 protein: CASSVASPSGDTQYF. CDR3 coding DNA: TGTGCCAGCAGCGTAGCGTCCCCTAGCGGAGATACGCAGTATTTT. The full variable domain, with the rest looked up from reference TRBV9 and TRBJ2-3, is DSGVTQTPKHLITATGQRVTLRCSPRSGDLSVYWYQQSLDQGLQFLIQYYNGEERAKGNILERFSAQQFPDLHSELNLSSLELGDSALYFCASSVASPSGDTQYFGPGTRLTVL.

This clone was found once. The rearrangement links TRBV11-2 to TRBJ2-1; D call uncertain. V lost 2 bases, J lost 0 bases, and 17 bases lay in between. CDR1 SGHAT and CDR2 FQNNGV come from the germline V gene. This CDR3 comprises 18 residues. The CDR3 protein is CASSLKAYIQNSYNEQFF. CDR3 DNA sequence: TGTGCCAGCAGCTTAAAGGCTTACATTCAAAACTCCTACAATGAGCAGTTCTTC.

This chain links TRBV19 with TRBJ2-5, with D maybe TRBD2 (6 bases). The CDR3 length is 15 residues. The germline V gene has CDR1 LNHDA and CDR2 SQIVND (reference sequence). V lost 7 bases and J lost 5, with 20 bases in between. The CDR3 here is CASNSGGNWWETQYF. In DNA, the CDR3 is TGTGCCAGTAACTCTGGCGGGAACTGGTGGGAGACCCAGTACTTC.

The chain is built from TRBV2 and TRBJ1-5, with 7 bases that match TRBD1. This CDR3 comprises 14 residues. After removal of 8 bases from V and 1 base from J, the junction contained 5 bases not matched to a gene. Germline CDR1 reads SNHLY; CDR2 reads FYNNEI. CDR3 loop: CASLLDRSNQPQHF. The DNA of the CDR3 is TGTGCCAGCCTTTTGGACAGGAGCAATCAGCCCCAGCATTTT.